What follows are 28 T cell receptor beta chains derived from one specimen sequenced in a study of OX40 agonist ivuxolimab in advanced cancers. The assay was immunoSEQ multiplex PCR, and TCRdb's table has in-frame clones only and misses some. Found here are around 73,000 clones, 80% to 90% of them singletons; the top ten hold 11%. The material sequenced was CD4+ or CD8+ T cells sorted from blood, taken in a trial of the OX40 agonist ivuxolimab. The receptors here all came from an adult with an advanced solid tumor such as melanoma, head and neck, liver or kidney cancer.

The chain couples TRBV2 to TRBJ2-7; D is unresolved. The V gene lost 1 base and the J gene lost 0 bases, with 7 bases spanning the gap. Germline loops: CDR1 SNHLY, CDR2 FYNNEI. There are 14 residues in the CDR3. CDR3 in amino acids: CASSEEAVSYEQYF. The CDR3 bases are TGTGCCAGCAGTGAAGAGGCCGTCTCCTACGAGCAGTACTTC.

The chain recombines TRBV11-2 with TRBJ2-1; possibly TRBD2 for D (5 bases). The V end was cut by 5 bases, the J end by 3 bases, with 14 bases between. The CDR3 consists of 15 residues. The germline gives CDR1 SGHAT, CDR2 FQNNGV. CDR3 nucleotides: TGTGCCAGCAGCCATTCGGACTCCTACTACAATGAGCAGTTCTTC. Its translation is CASSHSDSYYNEQFF.

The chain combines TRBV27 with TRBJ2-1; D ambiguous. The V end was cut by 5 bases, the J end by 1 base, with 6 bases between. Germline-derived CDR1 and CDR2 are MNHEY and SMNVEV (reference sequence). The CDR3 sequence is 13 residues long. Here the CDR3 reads CASSPGSYNEQFF. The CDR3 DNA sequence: TGTGCCAGCAGTCCCGGATCCTACAATGAGCAGTTCTTC.

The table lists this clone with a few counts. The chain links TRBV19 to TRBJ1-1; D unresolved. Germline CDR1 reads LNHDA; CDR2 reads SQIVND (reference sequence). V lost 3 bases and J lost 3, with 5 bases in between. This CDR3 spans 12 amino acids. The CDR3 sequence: CASSMGYTEAFF. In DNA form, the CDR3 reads TGTGCCAGTAGTATGGGTTACACTGAAGCTTTCTTT.

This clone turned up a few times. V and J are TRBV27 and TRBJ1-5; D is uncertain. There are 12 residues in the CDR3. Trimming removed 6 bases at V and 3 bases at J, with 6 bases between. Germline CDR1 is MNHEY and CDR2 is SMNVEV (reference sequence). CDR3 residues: CASRRANQPQHF. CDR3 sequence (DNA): TGTGCCAGCAGAAGGGCCAATCAGCCCCAGCATTTT.

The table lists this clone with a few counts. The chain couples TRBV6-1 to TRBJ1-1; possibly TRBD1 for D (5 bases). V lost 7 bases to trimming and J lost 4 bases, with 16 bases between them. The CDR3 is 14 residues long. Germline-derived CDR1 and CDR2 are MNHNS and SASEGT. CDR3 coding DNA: TGTGCCAGCAATCCGGAGAGAAGGGGCACTGAAGCTTTCTTT. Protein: CASNPERRGTEAFF.

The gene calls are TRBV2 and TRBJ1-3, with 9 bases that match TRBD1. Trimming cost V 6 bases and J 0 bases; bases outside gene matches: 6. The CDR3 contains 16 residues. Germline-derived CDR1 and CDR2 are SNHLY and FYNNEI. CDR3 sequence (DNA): TGTGCCAGCAGGGGACAGGGCGTATACTCTGGAAACACCATATATTTT. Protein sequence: CASRGQGVYSGNTIYF.

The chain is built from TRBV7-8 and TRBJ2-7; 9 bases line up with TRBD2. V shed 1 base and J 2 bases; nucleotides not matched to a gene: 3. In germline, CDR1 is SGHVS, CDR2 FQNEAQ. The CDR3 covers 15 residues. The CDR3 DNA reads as TGTGCCAGCAGCTTAGTGGCGGGGGGGCCCTACGAGCAGTACTTC. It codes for CASSLVAGGPYEQYF.

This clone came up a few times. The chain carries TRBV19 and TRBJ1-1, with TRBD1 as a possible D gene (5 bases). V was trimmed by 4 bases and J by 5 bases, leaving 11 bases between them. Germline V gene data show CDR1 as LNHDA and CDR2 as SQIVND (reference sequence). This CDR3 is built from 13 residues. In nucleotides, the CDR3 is TGTGCCAGTAGTACCCAGTGGGGGACTGAAGCTTTCTTT. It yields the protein CASSTQWGTEAFF.

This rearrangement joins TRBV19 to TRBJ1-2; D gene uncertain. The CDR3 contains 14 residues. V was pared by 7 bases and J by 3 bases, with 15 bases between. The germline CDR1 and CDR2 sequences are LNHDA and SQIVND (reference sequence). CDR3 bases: TGTGCCAGTACCCCGCAGGTCGGGTACTATGGCTACACCTTC. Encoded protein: CASTPQVGYYGYTF.

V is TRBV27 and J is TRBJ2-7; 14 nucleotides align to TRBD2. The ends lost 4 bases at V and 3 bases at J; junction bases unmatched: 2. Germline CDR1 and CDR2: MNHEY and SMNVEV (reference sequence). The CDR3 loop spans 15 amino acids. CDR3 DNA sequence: TGTGCCAGCAGTTCGGGACTAGCGGGAGACTACGAGCAGTACTTC. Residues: CASSSGLAGDYEQYF.

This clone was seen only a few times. CDR3 DNA: TGTGCCAGCAGCTTAGGGACTAGCGGGAGCGAGCAGTACTTC. Translated: CASSLGTSGSEQYF. This sequence joins TRBV7-9 and TRBJ2-7, with 13 bases lining up with TRBD2. With 1 base clipped from V and 6 bases from J, the junction kept 0 bases outside the gene matches. Per germline, CDR1 SEHNR and CDR2 FQNEAQ (reference sequence). The CDR3 is 14 residues long.

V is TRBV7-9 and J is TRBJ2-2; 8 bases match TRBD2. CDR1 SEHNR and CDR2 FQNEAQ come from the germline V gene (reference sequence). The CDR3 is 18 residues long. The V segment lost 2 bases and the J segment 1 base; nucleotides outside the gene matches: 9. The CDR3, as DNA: TGTGCCAGCAGCTTATTATCAATTAGCGGGGTGAACACCGGGGAGCTGTTTTTT. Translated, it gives CASSLLSISGVNTGELFF.

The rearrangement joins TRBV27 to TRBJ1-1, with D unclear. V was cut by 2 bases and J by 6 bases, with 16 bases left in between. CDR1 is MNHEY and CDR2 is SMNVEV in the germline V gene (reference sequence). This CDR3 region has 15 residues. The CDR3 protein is CASSLVAGVLPEAFF. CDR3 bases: TGTGCCAGCAGTTTAGTGGCAGGAGTTCTCCCTGAAGCTTTCTTT.

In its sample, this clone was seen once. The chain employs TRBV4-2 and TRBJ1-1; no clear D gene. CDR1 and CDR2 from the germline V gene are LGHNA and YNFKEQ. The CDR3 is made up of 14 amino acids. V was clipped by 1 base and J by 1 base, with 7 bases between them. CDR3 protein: CASSQAWANTEAFF. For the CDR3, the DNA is TGTGCCAGCAGCCAAGCTTGGGCGAACACTGAAGCTTTCTTT.

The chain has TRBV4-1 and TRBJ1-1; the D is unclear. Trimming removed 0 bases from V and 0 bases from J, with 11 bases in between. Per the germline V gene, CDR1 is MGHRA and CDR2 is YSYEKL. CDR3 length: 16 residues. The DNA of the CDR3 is TGCGCCAGCAGCCAAGAGTTTGGGAGGTTGAACACTGAAGCTTTCTTT. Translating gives CASSQEFGRLNTEAFF.

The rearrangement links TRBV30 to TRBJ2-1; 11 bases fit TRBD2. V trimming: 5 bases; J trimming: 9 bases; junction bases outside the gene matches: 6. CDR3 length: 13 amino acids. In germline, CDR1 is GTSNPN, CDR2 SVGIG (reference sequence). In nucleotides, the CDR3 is TGTGCCTGGGACCCCGGGACTAGCGGTGAGCAGTTCTTC. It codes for CAWDPGTSGEQFF.

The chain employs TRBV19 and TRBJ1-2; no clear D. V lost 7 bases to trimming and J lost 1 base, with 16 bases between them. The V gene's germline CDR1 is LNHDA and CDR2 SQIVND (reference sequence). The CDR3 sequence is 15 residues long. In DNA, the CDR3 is TGTGCCAGTAATTCACCCGGCAGCTATAACTATGGCTACACCTTC. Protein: CASNSPGSYNYGYTF.

Here the CDR3 reads CAWSVPGDNEQFF. CDR3 in DNA: TGTGCCTGGAGTGTTCCGGGGGACAATGAGCAGTTCTTC. The chain recombines TRBV30 with TRBJ2-1; a weak D match, TRBD2 (6 bases). There are 13 residues in the CDR3. Germline V CDR1 and CDR2: GTSNPN, SVGIG (reference sequence). Trimming left V 0 bases short and J 5 bases short, with 8 bases between. The full variable domain, in which reference TRBV30 and TRBJ2-1 provide the parts outside the CDR3, is SQTIHQWPATLVQPVGSPLSLECTVEGTSNPNLYWYRQAAGRGLQLLFYSVGIGQISSEVPQNLSASRPQDRQFILSSKKLLLSDSGFYLCAWSVPGDNEQFFGPGTRLTVL.

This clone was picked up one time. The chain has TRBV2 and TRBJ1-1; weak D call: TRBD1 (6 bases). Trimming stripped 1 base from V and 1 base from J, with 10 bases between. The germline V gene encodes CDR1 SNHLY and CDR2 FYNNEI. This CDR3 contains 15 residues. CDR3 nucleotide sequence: TGTGCCAGCAGTGAAGAGACAGGAGGGAACACTGAAGCTTTCTTT. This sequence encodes CASSEETGGNTEAFF. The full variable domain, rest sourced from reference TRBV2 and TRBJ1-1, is EPEVTQTPSHQVTQMGQEVILRCVPISNHLYFYWYRQILGQKVEFLVSFYNNEISEKSEIFDDQFSVERPDGSNFTLKIRSTKLEDSAMYFCASSEETGGNTEAFFGQGTRLTVV.

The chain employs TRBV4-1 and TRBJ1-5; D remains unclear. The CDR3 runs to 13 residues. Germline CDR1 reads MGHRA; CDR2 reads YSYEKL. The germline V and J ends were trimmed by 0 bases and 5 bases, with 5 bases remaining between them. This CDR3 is CASSQDPYQPQHF. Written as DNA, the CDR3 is TGCGCCAGCAGCCAAGATCCTTATCAGCCCCAGCATTTT.

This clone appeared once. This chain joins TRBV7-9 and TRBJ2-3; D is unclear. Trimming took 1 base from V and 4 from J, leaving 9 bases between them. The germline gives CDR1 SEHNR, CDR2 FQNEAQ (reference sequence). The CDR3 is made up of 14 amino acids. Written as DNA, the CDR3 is TGTGCCAGCAGCTTAGAGGTGTCGGCAGATACGCAGTATTTT. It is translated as CASSLEVSADTQYF.

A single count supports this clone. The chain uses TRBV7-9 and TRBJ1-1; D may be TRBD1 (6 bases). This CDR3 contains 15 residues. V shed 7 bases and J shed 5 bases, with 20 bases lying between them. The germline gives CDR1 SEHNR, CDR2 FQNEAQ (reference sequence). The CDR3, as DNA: TGTGCCAGCACGGGTGGGGACACTGGAGAGACTGAAGCTTTCTTT. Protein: CASTGGDTGETEAFF.

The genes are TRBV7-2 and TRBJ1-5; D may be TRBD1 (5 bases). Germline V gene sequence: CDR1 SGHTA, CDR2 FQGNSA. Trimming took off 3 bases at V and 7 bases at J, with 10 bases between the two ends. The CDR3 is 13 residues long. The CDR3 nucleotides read TGTGCCAGCAGCTTGGGGGGGAGGCAGCCCCAGCATTTT. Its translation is CASSLGGRQPQHF.

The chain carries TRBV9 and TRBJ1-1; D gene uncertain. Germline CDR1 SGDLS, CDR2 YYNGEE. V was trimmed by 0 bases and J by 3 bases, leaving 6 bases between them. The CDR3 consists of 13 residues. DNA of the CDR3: TGTGCCAGCAGCGTAGAGGCTTACACTGAAGCTTTCTTT. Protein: CASSVEAYTEAFF.

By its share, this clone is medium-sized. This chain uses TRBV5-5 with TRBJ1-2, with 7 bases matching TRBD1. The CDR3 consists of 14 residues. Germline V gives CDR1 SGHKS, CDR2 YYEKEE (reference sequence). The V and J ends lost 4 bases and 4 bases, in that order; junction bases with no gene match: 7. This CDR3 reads CASSPTGLTYGYTF. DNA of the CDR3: TGTGCCAGCAGCCCGACAGGGCTTACCTATGGCTACACCTTC.

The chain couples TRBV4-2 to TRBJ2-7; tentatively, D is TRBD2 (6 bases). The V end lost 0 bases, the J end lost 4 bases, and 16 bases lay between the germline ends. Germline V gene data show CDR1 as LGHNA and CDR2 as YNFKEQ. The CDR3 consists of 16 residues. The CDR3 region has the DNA TGTGCCAGCAGCCAAGAGGAGGGGTCTAGTGCGTACGAGCAGTACTTC. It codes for CASSQEEGSSAYEQYF.

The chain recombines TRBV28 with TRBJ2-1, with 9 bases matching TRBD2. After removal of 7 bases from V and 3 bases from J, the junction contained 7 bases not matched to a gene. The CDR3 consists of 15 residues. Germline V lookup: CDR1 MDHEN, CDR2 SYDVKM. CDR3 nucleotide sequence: TGTGCCAGCACCTATGGACTAGCGTTCTACAATGAGCAGTTCTTC. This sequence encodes CASTYGLAFYNEQFF. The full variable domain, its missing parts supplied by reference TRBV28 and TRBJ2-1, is DVKVTQSSRYLVKRTGEKVFLECVQDMDHENMFWYRQDPGLGLRLIYFSYDVKMKEKGDIPEGYSVSREKKERFSLILESASTNQTSMYLCASTYGLAFYNEQFFGPGTRLTVL.